This entry is about one TCR beta chain. What it recognizes is unknown. This specimen comes from a study of graft-versus-host responses after intestinal transplantation. Looking at the study overall: Transplants were multivisceral, liver-intestinal, or isolated intestinal. Points from the study as a whole: The recipient marrow held GvH clones, and some of them showed up first in ileum or blood.

The V segment lost 0 bases and the J segment 5 bases; nucleotides outside the gene matches: 3. From germline, CDR1 is SGHTS and CDR2 YDEGEE. This CDR3 contains 17 residues. Measured with immunoSEQ multiplex PCR; TCRdb has only the in-frame clones, and not every one. The sample records over 85,000 clones, approximately 95% being singletons. Source: unstimulated CD8+ T cells sorted from spleen or lymph node cells, taken before intestinal transplant. The V and J genes are TRBV5-8 and TRBJ2-1, with 15 nucleotides matching TRBD2. The TCR sequence derives from a human donor who received an intestinal transplant. The CDR3 loop is CASSLGTSGGAHNEQFF. In nucleotides, the CDR3 is TGTGCCAGCAGCTTGGGGACTAGCGGGGGGGCCCACAATGAGCAGTTCTTC.